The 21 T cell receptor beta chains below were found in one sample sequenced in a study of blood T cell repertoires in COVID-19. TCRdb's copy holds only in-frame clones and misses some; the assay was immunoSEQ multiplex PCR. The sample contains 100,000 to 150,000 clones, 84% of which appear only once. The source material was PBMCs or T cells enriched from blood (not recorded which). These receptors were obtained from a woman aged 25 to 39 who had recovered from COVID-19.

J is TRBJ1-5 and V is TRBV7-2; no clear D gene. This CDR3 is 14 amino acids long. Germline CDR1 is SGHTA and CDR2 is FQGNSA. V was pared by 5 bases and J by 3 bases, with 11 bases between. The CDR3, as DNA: TGTGCCAGCAGCCTCCGCCAGGCCAATCAGCCCCAGCATTTT. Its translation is CASSLRQANQPQHF.

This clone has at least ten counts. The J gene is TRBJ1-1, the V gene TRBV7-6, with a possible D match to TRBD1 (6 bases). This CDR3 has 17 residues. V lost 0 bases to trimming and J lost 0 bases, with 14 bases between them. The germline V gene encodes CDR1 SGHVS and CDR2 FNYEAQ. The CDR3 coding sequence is TGTGCCAGCAGCTTAGCCAACCTACAGGGCCTGAACACTGAAGCTTTCTTT. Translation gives CASSLANLQGLNTEAFF.

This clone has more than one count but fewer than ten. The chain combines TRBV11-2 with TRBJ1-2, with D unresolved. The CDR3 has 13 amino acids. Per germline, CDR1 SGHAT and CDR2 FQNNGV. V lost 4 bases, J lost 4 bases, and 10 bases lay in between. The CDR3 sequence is CASSSTRGYGYTF. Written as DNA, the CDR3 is TGTGCCAGCAGCTCAACTCGGGGCTATGGCTACACCTTC.

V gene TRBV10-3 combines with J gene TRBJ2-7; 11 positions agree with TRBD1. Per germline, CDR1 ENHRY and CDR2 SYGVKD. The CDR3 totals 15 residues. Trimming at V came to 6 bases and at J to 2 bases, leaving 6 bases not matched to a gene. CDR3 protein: CAISPGTGGTYEQYF. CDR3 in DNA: TGTGCCATCAGCCCCGGGACAGGGGGAACCTACGAGCAGTACTTC.

The CDR3 sequence: CASSSREGPYNEQFF. The CDR3 DNA reads as TGTGCCAGCAGCTCCCGGGAGGGCCCGTACAATGAGCAGTTCTTC. The chain employs TRBV11-3 and TRBJ2-1; 8 nucleotides match TRBD2. Germline V gene sequence: CDR1 SGHNT, CDR2 YENEEA. This CDR3 spans 15 amino acids. Trimming at V came to 4 bases and at J to 4 bases, leaving 6 bases not matched to a gene.

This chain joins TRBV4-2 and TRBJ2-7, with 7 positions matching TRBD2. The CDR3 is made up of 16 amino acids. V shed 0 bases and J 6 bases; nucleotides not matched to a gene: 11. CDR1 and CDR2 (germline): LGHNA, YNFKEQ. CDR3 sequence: CASSQDTRLAIREQYF. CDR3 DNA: TGTGCCAGCAGCCAAGATACCCGACTAGCCATCCGCGAGCAGTACTTC.

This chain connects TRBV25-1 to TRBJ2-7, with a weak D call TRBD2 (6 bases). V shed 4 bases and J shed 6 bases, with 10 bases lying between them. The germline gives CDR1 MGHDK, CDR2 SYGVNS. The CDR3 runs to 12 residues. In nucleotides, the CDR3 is TGTGCCAGCAGTGTTGGGGGGTCCGAGCAGTACTTC. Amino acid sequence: CASSVGGSEQYF.

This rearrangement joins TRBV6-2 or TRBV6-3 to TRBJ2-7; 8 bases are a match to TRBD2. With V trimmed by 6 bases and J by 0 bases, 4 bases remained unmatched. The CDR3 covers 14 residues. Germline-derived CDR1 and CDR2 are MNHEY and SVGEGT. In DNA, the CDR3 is TGTGCCAGCAGCCCCAGCGGGAGCTCCTACGAGCAGTACTTC. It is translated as CASSPSGSSYEQYF.

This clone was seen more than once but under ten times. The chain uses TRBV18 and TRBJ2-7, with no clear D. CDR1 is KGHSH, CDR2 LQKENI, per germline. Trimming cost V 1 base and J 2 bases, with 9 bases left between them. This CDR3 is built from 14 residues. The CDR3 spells CASSPLVSPYEQYF. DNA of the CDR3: TGTGCCAGCTCACCACTAGTATCTCCCTACGAGCAGTACTTC.

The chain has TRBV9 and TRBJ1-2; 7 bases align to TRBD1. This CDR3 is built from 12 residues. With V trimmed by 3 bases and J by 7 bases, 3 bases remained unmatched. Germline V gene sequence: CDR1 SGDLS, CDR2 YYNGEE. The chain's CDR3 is CASSAGTAGYTF. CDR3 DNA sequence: TGTGCCAGCAGCGCCGGGACAGCTGGCTACACCTTC.

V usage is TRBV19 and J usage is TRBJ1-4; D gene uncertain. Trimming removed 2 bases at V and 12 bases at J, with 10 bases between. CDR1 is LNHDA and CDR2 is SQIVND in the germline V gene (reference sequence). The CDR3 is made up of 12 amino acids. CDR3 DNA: TGTGCCAGTAGTATACCCCTCCGGGAACTGTTTTTT. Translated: CASSIPLRELFF.

CDR3 loop: CASMGGVGQPQHF. CDR3 DNA sequence: TGTGCCAGCATGGGGGGGGTTGGTCAGCCCCAGCATTTT. The V gene is TRBV2, the J gene TRBJ1-5; a weak D match, TRBD1 (5 bases). Per germline, CDR1 SNHLY and CDR2 FYNNEI. The V end was cut by 7 bases, the J end by 6 bases, with 13 bases between. CDR3 length: 13 amino acids.

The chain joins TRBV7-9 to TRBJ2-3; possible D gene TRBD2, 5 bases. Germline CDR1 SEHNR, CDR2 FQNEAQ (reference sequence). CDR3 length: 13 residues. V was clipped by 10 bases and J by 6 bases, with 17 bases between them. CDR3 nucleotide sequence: TGTGCCATCGCGCATCCGACTACGGATACGCAGTATTTT. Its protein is CAIAHPTTDTQYF.

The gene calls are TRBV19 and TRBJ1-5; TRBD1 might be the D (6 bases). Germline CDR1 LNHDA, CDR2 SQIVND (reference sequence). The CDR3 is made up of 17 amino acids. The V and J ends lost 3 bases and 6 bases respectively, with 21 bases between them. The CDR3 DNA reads TGTGCCAGTAGTATCGTTTTTTTCGACAGGATCGGTCAGCCCCAGCATTTT. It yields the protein CASSIVFFDRIGQPQHF.

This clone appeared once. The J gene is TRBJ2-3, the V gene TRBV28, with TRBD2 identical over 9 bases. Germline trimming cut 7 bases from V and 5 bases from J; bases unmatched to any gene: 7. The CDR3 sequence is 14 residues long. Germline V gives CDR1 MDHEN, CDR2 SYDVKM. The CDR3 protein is CASNVAGVVDTQYF. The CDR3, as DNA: TGTGCCAGCAACGTAGCGGGAGTCGTAGATACGCAGTATTTT.

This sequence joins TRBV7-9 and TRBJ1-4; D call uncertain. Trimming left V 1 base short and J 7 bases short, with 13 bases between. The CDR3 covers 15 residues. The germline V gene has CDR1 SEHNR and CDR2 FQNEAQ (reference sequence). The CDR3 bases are TGTGCCAGCAGCTTAGGGGCGATACAGTCTGAAAAACTGTTTTTT. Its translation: CASSLGAIQSEKLFF.

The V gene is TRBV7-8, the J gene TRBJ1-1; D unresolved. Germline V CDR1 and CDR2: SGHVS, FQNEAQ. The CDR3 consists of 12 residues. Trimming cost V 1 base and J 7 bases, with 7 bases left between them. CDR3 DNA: TGTGCCAGCAGCTTAGTTGGCGGTGAAGCTTTCTTT. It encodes CASSLVGGEAFF.

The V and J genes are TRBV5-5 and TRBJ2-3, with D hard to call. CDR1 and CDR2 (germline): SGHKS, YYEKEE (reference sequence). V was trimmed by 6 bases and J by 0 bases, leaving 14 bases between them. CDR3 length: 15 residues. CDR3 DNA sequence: TGTGCCAGCACCCACTATATGACTAGCACAGATACGCAGTATTTT. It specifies CASTHYMTSTDTQYF.

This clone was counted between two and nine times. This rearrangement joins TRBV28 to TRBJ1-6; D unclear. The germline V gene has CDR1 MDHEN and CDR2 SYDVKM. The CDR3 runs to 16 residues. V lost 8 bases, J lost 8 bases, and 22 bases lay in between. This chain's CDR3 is CASSLAEFRDHSPLHF. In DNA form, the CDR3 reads TGTGCCAGCTCCTTGGCGGAGTTCCGGGATCATTCACCCCTCCACTTT. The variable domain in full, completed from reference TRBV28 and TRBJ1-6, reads DVKVTQSSRYLVKRTGEKVFLECVQDMDHENMFWYRQDPGLGLRLIYFSYDVKMKEKGDIPEGYSVSREKKERFSLILESASTNQTSMYLCASSLAEFRDHSPLHFGNGTRLTVT.

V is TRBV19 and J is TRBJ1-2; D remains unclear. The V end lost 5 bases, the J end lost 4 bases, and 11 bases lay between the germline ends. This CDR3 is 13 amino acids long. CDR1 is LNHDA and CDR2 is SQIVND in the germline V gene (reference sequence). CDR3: CASSGRQAYGYTF. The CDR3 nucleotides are TGTGCCAGTAGTGGTCGGCAGGCCTATGGCTACACCTTC.

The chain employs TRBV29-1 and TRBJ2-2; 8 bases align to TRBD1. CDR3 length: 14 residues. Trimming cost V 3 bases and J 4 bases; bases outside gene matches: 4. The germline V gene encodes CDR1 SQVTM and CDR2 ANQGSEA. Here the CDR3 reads CSVDYQGATGELFF. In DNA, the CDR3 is TGCAGCGTTGATTACCAGGGGGCCACCGGGGAGCTGTTTTTT.